The rows below give T cell receptor beta chains drawn from one sample of a study of shared clonotypes between healthy human individuals. Generated by immunoSEQ multiplex PCR, the TCRdb table keeps only in-frame clones and is missing some. This sample carries 2 million to 2.5 million clones, 85% to 95% of them seen once, and the ten largest clones take approximately 0.41%. Sequencing was done on a sample of naive CD4+ T cells from PBMCs. These receptors were collected from a man between 18 and 35 years old in good health. Some clones in this sample may be carry-over from other donors' samples. CDR3s include the opening cysteine and the closing phenylalanine or tryptophan. Fields, in order: J gene, V gene, clone size, D gene, CDR3 length, CDR3 protein, CDR3 DNA. A D gene is named only where the DNA matches it firmly. Clone size is shown for a subset of rows, as once, few, many or a class of expanded clone.

TRBJ2-3,TRBV7-8,NA,NA,13,CASSLIPPDTQYF,TGTGCCAGCAGCTTAATCCCCCCAGATACGCAGTATTTT
TRBJ2-5,TRBV2,NA,TRBD1,17,CASSEWGAGTGSETQYF,TGTGCCAGCAGTGAATGGGGAGCCGGGACAGGGAGTGAGACCCAGTACTTC
TRBJ2-5,TRBV5-6,NA,NA,13,CASSPISGETQYF,TGTGCCAGCAGCCCGATCTCTGGGGAGACCCAGTACTTC
TRBJ2-1,TRBV6-6,NA,NA,14,CASRLDSLTDEQFF,TGTGCCAGCAGGCTGGACAGCCTGACAGATGAGCAGTTCTTC
TRBJ2-4,TRBV2,NA,NA,15,CASSDTGLAKNIQYF,TGTGCCAGCAGTGATACCGGGCTAGCCAAAAACATTCAGTACTTC
TRBJ1-3,TRBV7-2,NA,NA,15,CASSLVGPGADTIYF,TGTGCCAGCAGCTTAGTTGGCCCCGGGGCGGACACCATATATTTT
TRBJ1-2,TRBV28,NA,NA,14,CASSLGGTVYGYTF,TGTGCCAGCAGTTTAGGGGGGACCGTCTATGGCTACACCTTC
TRBJ1-1,TRBV6-1,few,NA,12,CASARPYTEAFF,TGTGCCAGCGCCCGACCCTACACTGAAGCTTTCTTT
TRBJ2-7,TRBV2,NA,TRBD1,14,CASSTGTGGYEQYF,TGTGCCAGCAGCACCGGGACAGGGGGCTACGAGCAGTACTTC
TRBJ2-6,TRBV7-9,NA,NA,18,CASSLGGQGFSGANVLTF,TGTGCCAGCAGCTTAGGAGGGCAGGGCTTCTCTGGGGCCAACGTCCTGACTTTC
TRBJ1-2,TRBV27,NA,TRBD1,18,CASRGTGFLRASHHGYTF,TGTGCCAGCAGGGGGACAGGGTTCCTACGAGCGTCCCATCATGGCTACACCTTC
TRBJ2-2,TRBV6-5,NA,TRBD2,15,CASSQLAGGPGELFF,TGTGCCAGCAGTCAGCTTGCGGGAGGGCCGGGGGAGCTGTTTTTT
TRBJ2-3,TRBV15,NA,NA,11,CATSKTGAQYF,TGTGCCACCAGCAAGACCGGAGCGCAGTATTTT
TRBJ2-5,TRBV28,NA,TRBD2,15,CASTSLAGGSETQYF,TGTGCCAGCACTAGCCTAGCGGGAGGATCAGAGACCCAGTACTTC
TRBJ1-4,TRBV29-1,NA,NA,14,CSAESGFGNEKLFF,TGCAGCGCTGAGTCCGGGTTTGGTAATGAAAAACTGTTTTTT
TRBJ1-2,TRBV2,NA,NA,13,CASSPGGSYGYTF,TGTGCCAGCAGCCCCGGGGGTAGTTATGGCTACACCTTC
TRBJ1-3,TRBV7-9,NA,NA,17,CASSFPLDTRSGNTIYF,TGTGCCAGCAGCTTTCCCCTTGACACACGCTCTGGAAACACCATATATTTT
TRBJ2-5,TRBV29-1,NA,TRBD2,15,CSVVGASGIQETQYF,TGCAGCGTTGTTGGGGCTAGCGGAATTCAAGAGACCCAGTACTTC
TRBJ2-3,TRBV30,NA,NA,14,CAWSVGGVTDTQYF,TGTGCCTGGAGTGTAGGCGGGGTCACAGATACGCAGTATTTT
TRBJ2-5,TRBV5-1,NA,TRBD1,15,CASSLAGQGLKTQYF,TGCGCCAGCAGCTTGGCCGGACAGGGCCTGAAGACCCAGTACTTC
TRBJ2-5,TRBV14,NA,NA,16,CASSQESESGSGTQYF,TGTGCCAGCAGCCAAGAATCGGAGAGCGGTTCTGGGACCCAGTACTTC
TRBJ1-2,TRBV4-1,NA,NA,15,CASSQDGARGLGYTF,TGCGCCAGCAGCCAAGATGGTGCGCGGGGGCTGGGCTACACCTTC
TRBJ2-3,TRBV5-1,NA,NA,15,CASSLVAVSTDTQYF,TGCGCCAGCAGCTTGGTGGCGGTGAGCACAGATACGCAGTATTTT
TRBJ2-7,TRBV11-2,NA,TRBD2,15,CASSRLAGEVGEQYF,TGTGCCAGCTCTAGACTAGCGGGAGAAGTCGGCGAGCAGTACTTC